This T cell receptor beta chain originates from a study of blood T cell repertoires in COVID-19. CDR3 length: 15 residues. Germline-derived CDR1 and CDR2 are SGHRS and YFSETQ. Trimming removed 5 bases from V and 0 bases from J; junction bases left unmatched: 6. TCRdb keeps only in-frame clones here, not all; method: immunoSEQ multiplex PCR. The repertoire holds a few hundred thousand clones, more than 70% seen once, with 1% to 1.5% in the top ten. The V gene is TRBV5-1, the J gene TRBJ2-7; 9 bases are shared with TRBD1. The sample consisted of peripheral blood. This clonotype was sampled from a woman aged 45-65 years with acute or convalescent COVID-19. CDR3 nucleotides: TGCGCCAGCAGGCCCGGGACAGGGAGCTCCTACGAGCAGTACTTC. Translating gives CASRPGTGSSYEQYF.